This TCR beta chain came from a study of shared clonotypes between healthy human individuals (dated by TCRdb to about 2020). General notes on the study: A few men and two women, aged 18 to 49 years, made up the cohort. Each donor's leukapheresis produced roughly between roughly 0.85 and 9.5 billion PBMCs. Per donor, three plates each were used for CD4 naive and CD4 memory, two for CD8 naive, and one for CD8 memory. To increase sequencing depth and limit assay-specific biases, TCR repertoire library preparation and sequencing were carried out by different laboratories using diverse techniques. Blood TCR repertoires of a handful of healthy adults were deeply sequenced to estimate repertoire size and the extent of clonotype sharing between individuals.

The research as a whole found: The genetic and exposure-history diversity represented was limited by the small number of donors. Higher generation probabilities were observed for clonotypes shared by all four sorted-subset donors than for non-shared clonotypes. Pairwise subsampling led to the expectation that sequencing depth would affect the degree of clonotype sharing among donors. Even with the large sequencing depth, rarefaction of the sorted-subset datasets indicated that sequencing was incomplete. Larger estimated clonotype richness was generally found for naive subsets than for memory subsets. Sharing across a handful of donors was observed for about 5% of naive CD4, less than 4% of naive CD8, about 2.3% of memory CD4, and around 0.42% of memory CD8 clonotypes. Sampling was restricted to blood, and TCR repertoires in tissues likely differ from the TCR repertoires found in blood.

V and J lose 0 bases and 0 bases, and a span of 9 bases separates them. The CDR3 measures 15 amino acids from cysteine to phenylalanine. Left in the record is the CDR3 DNA by itself, 45 bases read in frame from the first base. CDR1 and CDR2 (SGDLS, YYNGEE) derive from the germline V gene. On this clone: Its cognate antigen has yet to be identified. It has no much larger one-base neighbor in the sample; base qualities were not kept.

Using the deep immunoSEQ assay, multiplex PCR amplified TCR CDR3 regions from genomic DNA. Extracted genomic DNA from each cell subset was spread evenly across all wells of several immunoSEQ 96-well plates, with each plate serving as a replicate. For sorted subsets, 200 to 250 ng of genomic DNA, equivalent to some 30,000 T cell genomes, went into each replicate PCR. The purified libraries were quantified using a Qubit 3.0 fluorometer, sized with a Bioanalyzer 2100, and then quantified again using the KAPA Library Quantification kit. Every immunoSEQ 96-well plate was sequenced on a dedicated single-read 150-cycle Illumina NextSeq 550 flow cell. Under the source paper's analysis protocol: Because the immunoSEQ output included only junctional sequences and no quality scores, the filtering could not be the same as the filtering used for full-length reads. To assign V/J genes and CDR3, sequences were annotated against IMGT germline references using PyIR, a Python wrapper for IgBLAST v1.9. Reads with weak V/J assignments (E-value above 1e-6), missing CDR3, stop codons, out-of-frame junctions, or ambiguous translated residues were removed. V3J clonotypes were defined by identical inferred V gene, J gene, and CDR3 amino acid sequence. To compute the percentage overlap between repertoires, the number of shared unique clonotypes was divided by the size of the smaller repertoire. Three approaches were used to assess repertoire richness: RTK rarefaction, the Chao1 estimator, and Recon v2.1 estimates of unobserved clonotypes. OLGA was used to compute generation probabilities for all TCRbeta clonotypes that the gDNA method yielded from a handful of donors. TCRdb's version of the immuneACCESS table is confined to in-frame rearrangements and falls short of the full clone set. An unresolved V gene accounts for under half of the shortfall where checked; the remainder is of unknown origin. V and J calls and clone size are given by that table; D and trimming were obtained from the DNA. This sample comprises 1.4 million or so clones, 98% of them detected only once. About 0.35% of the sample is held by the ten biggest clonotypes.

Healthy HIV-negative adults with no recently reported acute infections or vaccinations were included as donors. Every donor was a Caucasian adult living in Nashville, Tennessee, USA. CD4+ T cells were enriched by magnetic negative selection; naive cells were then positively selected on CD45RA, and the negative fraction formed the memory subset. After blood collection by leukapheresis, PBMCs were isolated using Ficoll-Histopaque density gradient centrifugation and then cryopreserved in the vapor phase of liquid nitrogen. Purity and quantity of every magnetically sorted T cell population were checked by analytical flow cytometry. From each sorted fraction, genomic DNA was isolated and quantified by UV absorbance on a Nanodrop 2000c.

Sequencing was done on a sample of naive CD4+ T cells sorted from blood. The cell subset or site label, as the study defines it: CD45RA+ positively selected. This receptor was taken from a man under 40 in good health. The sequence links TRBV9 to TRBJ1-2; the D gene identity is not certain. The bases read TGTGCCAGCAGCGTAGTGTCAGGAGCTAACTATGGCTACACCTTC. Translated, it reads CASSVVSGANYGYTF.